The 18 T cell receptor beta chains below were found in one sample sequenced in a study of shared clonotypes between healthy human individuals. Clones were sequenced by immunoSEQ multiplex PCR, and TCRdb holds only the in-frame ones, with some missing. The sample lists millions of clones, over 85% seen once, with roughly 0.13% in the top ten. The specimen was naive CD4+ T cells sorted from blood. Specified subset: CD45RA+ positively selected. The receptors derive from a man younger than 35 in good health.

The chain couples TRBV11-2 to TRBJ2-2; 7 bases match TRBD1. The germline V gene encodes CDR1 SGHAT and CDR2 FQNNGV. V lost 7 bases to trimming and J lost 6 bases; unmatched junction nucleotides: 5. The CDR3 is 13 amino acids. The CDR3 DNA reads as TGTGCCAGCACCTCAGGGGGATCCGGGGAGCTGTTTTTT. Amino acid sequence: CASTSGGSGELFF. Full variable domain (rest looked up from reference TRBV11-2 and TRBJ2-2): EAGVAQSPRYKIIEKRQSVAFWCNPISGHATLYWYQQILGQGPKLLIQFQNNGVVDDSQLPKDRFSAERLKGVDSTLKIQPAKLEDSAVYLCASTSGGSGELFFGEGSRLTVL.

Concerning this clone: The same CDR3 also results from other DNA sequences found in this sample. The V call is TRBV30, the J call TRBJ1-4; tentative D call: TRBD1 (6 bases). CDR1 GTSNPN and CDR2 SVGIG come from the germline V gene (reference sequence). CDR3 size: 13 residues. V dropped 3 bases and J dropped 3 bases, with 8 bases sitting between them. In DNA form, the CDR3 reads TGTGCCTGGAGACAGGGACCTAATGAAAAACTGTTTTTT. Amino acids: CAWRQGPNEKLFF.

The chain has TRBV9 and TRBJ1-2; maybe TRBD1 (6 bases). The CDR3 is 16 amino acids. Looked up from germline, CDR1 is SGDLS and CDR2 is YYNGEE. The V and J ends lost 6 bases and 4 bases respectively, with 22 bases between them. CDR3 nucleotides: TGTGCCAGCACCCCTATGGGGGGGCTGGTGGGCTATGGCTACACCTTC. Translation gives CASTPMGGLVGYGYTF.

This chain connects TRBV5-1 to TRBJ2-1, with 15 bases identical to TRBD2. This CDR3 contains 16 residues. The V gene's germline CDR1 is SGHRS and CDR2 YFSETQ. With V trimmed by 4 bases and J by 8 bases, 7 bases remained unmatched. The CDR3 DNA reads as TGCGCCAGCAGCCCGCGGACTAGCGGGGGGGCCGATGAGCAGTTCTTC. Translated: CASSPRTSGGADEQFF.

This chain joins TRBV7-2 and TRBJ1-2, with D unresolved. Trimming pared 5 bases from V and 0 bases from J, leaving 13 bases between. CDR3 length equals 15 residues. Germline CDR1 and CDR2: SGHTA and FQGNSA. The CDR3 region has the DNA TGTGCCAGCAGCCCCCCGGTGGGAGCTAACTATGGCTACACCTTC. This translates into CASSPPVGANYGYTF.

Comments on this clone: The same CDR3 is also encoded by other DNA sequences in this sample. The chain combines TRBV7-2 with TRBJ2-7; D not certain. The length of the CDR3 is 13 residues. V was pared by 1 base and J by 3 bases, with 7 bases between. Germline lookup yields CDR1 SGHTA and CDR2 FQGNSA. The chain's CDR3 is CASSLGPGYEQYF. CDR3 bases: TGTGCCAGCAGCTTAGGCCCGGGCTACGAGCAGTACTTC.

The chain is built from TRBV4-1 and TRBJ2-3; 8 bases match TRBD2. The CDR3 loop spans 17 amino acids. Germline CDR1 reads MGHRA; CDR2 reads YSYEKL. Trimming took 0 bases from V and 4 from J; bases not matched to a gene: 9. CDR3 in DNA: TGCGCCAGCAGCCAAGATCGGGCCGGGGGGGCCCCAGATACGCAGTATTTT. Translation: CASSQDRAGGAPDTQYF.

The table lists this clone with a count of one. This CDR3 is also generated by other DNA sequences in the sample. The CDR3 region is CASSPSSGAYEQYF. The CDR3 DNA is TGTGCCAGCTCACCGTCTAGCGGGGCCTACGAGCAGTACTTC. This chain links TRBV18 with TRBJ2-7, with 9 bases aligning to TRBD2. With 3 bases clipped from V and 2 bases from J, the junction kept 2 bases outside the gene matches. This CDR3 is 14 amino acids long. Germline assignment: CDR1 KGHSH and CDR2 LQKENI.

The chain has TRBV2 and TRBJ2-7, with D hard to call. This CDR3 is 11 amino acids long. The ends were cut back, 8 bases at V and 4 bases at J, with 9 bases in the middle. Looked up from germline, CDR1 is SNHLY and CDR2 is FYNNEI. CDR3 DNA sequence: TGTGCCAGCCGTTTCGGGTACGAGCAGTACTTC. Encoded protein: CASRFGYEQYF.

This sequence joins TRBV30 and TRBJ2-3; D perhaps matches TRBD1 (5 bases). This CDR3 has 14 residues. Trimming stripped 0 bases from V and 4 bases from J, with 11 bases between. Per germline, CDR1 GTSNPN and CDR2 SVGIG (reference sequence). This CDR3 is CAWSVARAADTQYF. The CDR3 DNA reads TGTGCCTGGAGTGTGGCCAGGGCTGCAGATACGCAGTATTTT.

This clone was recorded once. The genes are TRBV30 and TRBJ2-7; D gene unclear. V was trimmed by 2 bases and J by 7 bases, leaving 9 bases between them. The CDR3 totals 11 residues. The V gene's germline CDR1 is GTSNPN and CDR2 SVGIG (reference sequence). The CDR3 DNA sequence: TGTGCCTGGAGTCTTAACACGGAGCAGTACTTC. Amino acids: CAWSLNTEQYF.

On this clone: Other nucleotide sequences from this sample produce the same CDR3. The chain joins TRBV7-2 to TRBJ1-2; D is ambiguous. The CDR3 runs to 13 residues. V was shortened by 1 base and J by 2 bases, with 5 bases between the two germline ends. The germline CDR1 and CDR2 sequences are SGHTA and FQGNSA. The CDR3 spells CASSLDLNYGYTF. The CDR3 DNA reads TGTGCCAGCAGCTTAGACCTAAACTATGGCTACACCTTC. Together with reference TRBV7-2 and TRBJ1-2, the CDR3 gives the full variable domain: GAGVSQSPSNKVTEKGKDVELRCDPISGHTALYWYRQSLGQGLEFLIYFQGNSAPDKSGLPSDRFSAERTGGSVSTLTIQRTQQEDSAVYLCASSLDLNYGYTFGSGTRLTVV.

J is TRBJ1-3 and V is TRBV6-6; TRBD1 might be the D (5 bases). This CDR3 comprises 13 residues. Germline V gene lookup returns CDR1 MNHNY and CDR2 SVGAGI (reference sequence). V gave up 2 bases and J gave up 4 bases, with 6 bases separating them. The CDR3 sequence: CASSYPGGNTIYF. The CDR3 bases are TGTGCCAGCAGTTACCCAGGGGGAAACACCATATATTTT.

CDR3 loop: CASSETSGRVNTGELFF. The CDR3 DNA is TGTGCCAGCAGCGAGACTAGCGGGAGGGTGAACACCGGGGAGCTGTTTTTT. The rearrangement joins TRBV7-2 to TRBJ2-2; 14 positions agree with TRBD2. Germline values: CDR1 SGHTA, CDR2 FQGNSA. The CDR3 is 17 residues long. V lost 5 bases to trimming and J lost 1 base; unmatched junction nucleotides: 3. Full variable domain (missing parts from reference TRBV7-2 and TRBJ2-2): GAGVSQSPSNKVTEKGKDVELRCDPISGHTALYWYRQSLGQGLEFLIYFQGNSAPDKSGLPSDRFSAERTGGSVSTLTIQRTQQEDSAVYLCASSETSGRVNTGELFFGEGSRLTVL.

The chain uses TRBV9 and TRBJ2-7; no definite D call. The V gene's germline CDR1 is SGDLS and CDR2 YYNGEE. This CDR3 is 14 amino acids long. V was clipped by 3 bases and J by 2 bases, with 12 bases between them. The CDR3, as DNA: TGTGCCAGCAGCGCCTGGACGGATACCTACGAGCAGTACTTC. Translated: CASSAWTDTYEQYF.

A note on this clone: The same CDR3 is also encoded by other DNA sequences in this sample. V usage is TRBV2 and J usage is TRBJ2-2; TRBD2 matches at 9 bases. With 7 bases clipped from V and 1 base from J, the junction kept 1 base outside the gene matches. The CDR3 contains 14 residues. Germline V gene sequence: CDR1 SNHLY, CDR2 FYNNEI. The CDR3 loop is CASKTSGNTGELFF. The DNA of the CDR3 is TGTGCCAGCAAGACTAGCGGGAACACCGGGGAGCTGTTTTTT.

The table lists this clone with a few counts. This sequence joins TRBV11-2 and TRBJ1-1, with 7 positions matching TRBD1. V trimming: 5 bases; J trimming: 1 base; junction bases outside the gene matches: 7. CDR1 is SGHAT, CDR2 FQNNGV, per germline. The CDR3 loop spans 15 amino acids. The CDR3 DNA reads TGTGCCAGCAGCCCCTCGGGACAGCGGAACACTGAAGCTTTCTTT. Translation gives CASSPSGQRNTEAFF.

This clone showed up just once. The identical CDR3 is also encoded by other nucleotide sequences in the sample. The chain links TRBV5-1 to TRBJ2-1; D remains ambiguous. The V and J ends lost 3 bases and 8 bases respectively, with 12 bases between them. The germline gives CDR1 SGHRS, CDR2 YFSETQ. The length of the CDR3 is 13 residues. For the CDR3, the DNA is TGCGCCAGCAGCTCTCTTGAGGTTCATGAGCAGTTCTTC. Its protein product is CASSSLEVHEQFF.